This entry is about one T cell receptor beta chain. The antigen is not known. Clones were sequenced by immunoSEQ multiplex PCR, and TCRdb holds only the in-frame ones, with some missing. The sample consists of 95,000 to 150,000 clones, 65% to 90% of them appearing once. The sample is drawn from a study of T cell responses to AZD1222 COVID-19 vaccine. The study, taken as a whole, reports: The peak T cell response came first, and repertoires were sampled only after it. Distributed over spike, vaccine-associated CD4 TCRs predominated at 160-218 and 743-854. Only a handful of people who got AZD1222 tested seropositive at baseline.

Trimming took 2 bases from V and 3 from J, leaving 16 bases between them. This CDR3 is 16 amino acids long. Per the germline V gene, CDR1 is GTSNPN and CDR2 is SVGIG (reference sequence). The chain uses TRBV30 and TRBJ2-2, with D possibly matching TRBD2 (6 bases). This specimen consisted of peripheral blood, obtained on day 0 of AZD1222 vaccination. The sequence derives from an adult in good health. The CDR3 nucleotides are TGTGCCTGGAGTTTGGCGGCGGGGAAGGACACCGGGGAGCTGTTTTTT. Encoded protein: CAWSLAAGKDTGELFF. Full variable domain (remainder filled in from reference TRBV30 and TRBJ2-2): SQTIHQWPATLVQPVGSPLSLECTVEGTSNPNLYWYRQAAGRGLQLLFYSVGIGQISSEVPQNLSASRPQDRQFILSSKKLLLSDSGFYLCAWSLAAGKDTGELFFGEGSRLTVL.